This T cell receptor beta chain came from a study of regulatory T cells in long-lasting Graves disease (dated by TCRdb to the early 2020s). Regarding the study in general: In the newly diagnosed Graves' disease group, patients had been taking antithyroid drugs for less than 3 months. Peripheral blood TCR sequencing and RNA sequencing compared persistent Graves' disease patients with newly diagnosed Graves' disease patients. The study was conducted in China and was registered as a clinical trial. A total of roughly 33 samples underwent TCR sequencing: some 13 from persistent and roughly 20 from newly diagnosed Graves' disease patients.

A note on this clonotype: The specificity of this receptor is unknown. The input lacks base qualities; no much larger clone sits a single base away.

In light of the paper, this sample's time point label describes: newly diagnosed GD, antithyroid drugs for less than 3 months. For both TCR sequencing and RNA sequencing, RNA was extracted from PBMCs in TRIzol. The diagnosis of Graves' disease was made according to American Thyroid Association guidelines. Patients were recruited from an endocrinology department in Xi'an, China. Each patient gave approximately 9.7 milliliters of peripheral blood, collected in an EDTA anticoagulant tube. Ficoll Paque Plus density gradient separation was used to isolate PBMCs, and no additional T cell sorting was done. An Agilent 2100 Bioanalyzer and agarose gel were used to check RNA quality, while a NanoDrop 2000 measured RNA concentration. The germline ends are 8 bases apart after V is trimmed by 3 bases and J by 2 bases. Taken from the germline V gene (reference sequence), the CDR1 and CDR2 loops are DFQATT and SNEGSKA. Reading from cysteine to phenylalanine, the CDR3 counts 12 amino acids. Only the CDR3 part of the read is kept: 36 bases, read in frame from the first base.

The protocol used for the library was multiplex PCR. TCRdb names Illumina HiSeq 4000 as the instrument used. iRepertoire HTBI primers and Arm-PCR amplification of CDR3 regions were used to construct TCR beta libraries. PCR products were gel purified before sequencing. On the study's bioinformatics: Across samples, about 64 TRBV and 13 to 15 TRBJ segments were identified and used for gene usage analysis of CDR3 amino acid clonotypes. COPE and FqMerger were used to merge filtered high-quality paired reads into contigs. Contigs were aligned with BLAST to IMGT TRBV, TRBD and TRBJ reference genes, and CDR3 was defined per IMGT. Clonotypes above 0.1% frequency were classified as highly expanded clones. Shannon entropy was used to measure repertoire diversity, and the Gini coefficient was used to measure V-J evenness. Public clonotypes were defined as clonotypes shared by more than one individual. TCRdb redid the processing of the public reads, applying fastp at Q25 and MiXCR, and retained in-frame beta chains. Each entry merges the rows of one CDR3 protein and shows their most common DNA and genes. Here the V and J calls rest on TCRdb's processing, not on the authors' analysis. The sample table contains around 460,000 distinct CDR3 sequences; only one count was recorded for around 13% of them. The ten top clones hold over 15% of the sample.

What the authors observed across the whole study: Lower TCR Shannon entropy and fewer highly expanded clones were observed in persistent Graves' disease patients than in newly diagnosed patients, which suggested clonal expansion. Persistent disease showed preferential use of TRBV28, TRBJ1-2 and TRBJ2-5, whereas newly diagnosed disease favored TRBV20-1 and TRBJ2-1. As a limitation, the authors acknowledged that the small sample size may reduce accuracy. Only peripheral blood was studied, because thyroid tissue, the primary lesion, was inaccessible. More public clonotypes were shared among persistent patients (roughly 2,900) than among newly diagnosed patients (approximately 1,000). Sequencing and analysis were restricted to the TCR beta chain.

In addition, the sample was reused for a study of T cells in Graves' hyperthyroidism and ophthalmopathy. In that second paper, the authors write: A patient counted as having stable Graves' hyperthyroidism if no progression to ophthalmopathy occurred over 18 months of follow-up. Hyperthyroidism patients were newly diagnosed, had a disease duration of under 2 months, and were aged 18 to 65 years. The study excluded patients with uncontrolled infections, other autoimmune diseases, pregnancy or lactation. Diagnoses were established on the basis of clinical symptoms, serum thyroxine and TRAb, thyroid ultrasound, and orbital computed tomography. The TCR CDR3 was subjected to a first round of RT-PCR using the HTBI primer set and the Qiagen OneStep RT-PCR kit. Blood samples also contained most of the expanded thyroid clonotypes (frequency above 0.001), which suggests that blood repertoires may reflect thyroid immune responses. A 13 V-J signature model separated ophthalmopathy from stable hyperthyroidism, with around 91% sensitivity and 81.08% specificity in cross-validation and 80%/75% in testing. In validation, the model predicted progression to ophthalmopathy with around 71% sensitivity and less than 80% specificity, a median of about 6 months before onset. A discovery cohort of around 100 patients, roughly 45 with Graves' ophthalmopathy and under 60 with stable Graves' hyperthyroidism, was used to find distinguishing TCR V-J signatures. Prospective prediction of ophthalmopathy was tested in an independent validation cohort of some 19 hyperthyroidism patients and around 16 patients who later progressed to ophthalmopathy. The roughly 100 discovery patients were divided at random into training and test sets in a 7:3 ratio. The study also compared thyroid tissue and blood T-cell repertoires from more than 5 Graves' hyperthyroidism patients. After sampling, hyperthyroidism patients received methimazole starting at 30 mg daily, and ophthalmopathy patients received high-dose intravenous methylprednisolone. The libraries were constructed in a second round of multiplex PCR and then size-selected and purified. Libraries were sequenced paired-end with 100 bp reads on an Illumina HiSeq2000. Raw data were processed with SOAPnuke, discarding reads with adapters, uncalled bases, mean Phred below 15, or no exact constant-primer or identifier match. High-quality paired reads were merged using COPE v1.2.5, and each unique nucleotide sequence was defined as a clonotype. MiTCR v1.1 was used to align clonotypes to the IMGT TRBV, TRBD and TRBJ reference segments. Only V-J combinations with frequency above 0.0001, covering approximately 99% of repertoires, were analysed. The TCS score was defined as F50 (clonal expansion) divided by E x V (chaos), with BLOSUM62-based TCRdist calculated between CDR3 peptides within each V-J. Welch's t-statistics and random forest reduced just over 500 V-J features to roughly 13, which were used in a naive Bayes classifier (R e1071). No statistical method was used to fix the sample size in advance, and group allocation was not hidden from the investigators. TCR Vbeta CDR3 sequencing of 120 to 150 peripheral blood samples (about 45 ophthalmopathy, roughly 74 hyperthyroidism and roughly 17 progressor patients) is reported in the paper.

The V and J genes are TRBV20-1 and TRBJ2-7; the D gene is not confidently resolved. The specimen comprised peripheral blood mononuclear cells (PBMCs), sampled at new diagnosis, from a patient treated with antithyroid drugs. This sequence was found in a woman between 45 and 65 years old with Graves disease. Donor details come from another sample of the same person, matched by shared clones. The nucleotide sequence is TGCAGTGCTAGGCATAGAACCTACGAGCAGTACTTC. This yields the protein CSARHRTYEQYF.